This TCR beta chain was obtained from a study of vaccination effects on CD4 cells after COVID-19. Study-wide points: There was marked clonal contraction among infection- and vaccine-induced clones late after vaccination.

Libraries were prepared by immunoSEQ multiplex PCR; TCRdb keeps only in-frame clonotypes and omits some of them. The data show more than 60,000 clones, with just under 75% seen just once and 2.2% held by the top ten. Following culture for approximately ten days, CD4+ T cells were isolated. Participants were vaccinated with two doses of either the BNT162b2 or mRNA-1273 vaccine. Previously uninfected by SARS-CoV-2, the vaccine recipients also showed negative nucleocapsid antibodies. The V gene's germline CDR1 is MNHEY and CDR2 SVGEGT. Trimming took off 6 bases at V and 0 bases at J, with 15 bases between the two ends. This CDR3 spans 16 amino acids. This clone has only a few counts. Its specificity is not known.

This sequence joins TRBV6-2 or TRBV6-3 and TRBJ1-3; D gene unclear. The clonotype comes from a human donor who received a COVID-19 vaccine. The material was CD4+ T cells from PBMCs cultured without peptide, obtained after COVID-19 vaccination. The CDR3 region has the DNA TGTGCCAGCAGCCCTAAACTCACACGCTCTGGAAACACCATATATTTT. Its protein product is CASSPKLTRSGNTIYF.